This T cell receptor beta chain was found in a study of OX40 agonist ivuxolimab in advanced cancers. Whole-study results and caveats: The study found among the lowest clonal expansion in partial responders at 0.1-3.0 mg/kg.

V was clipped by 2 bases and J by 6 bases, with 14 bases between them. The CDR3 contains 14 residues. Germline loops: CDR1 SGHRS, CDR2 YFSETQ. Blood sampling took place at baseline, cycle 4 day 1, and cycle 7 day 1. With respect to this clone: The antigen remains undetermined.

Using immunoSEQ multiplex PCR, the repertoire was profiled, and TCRdb retains in-frame clones only, with some absent. The table records roughly 72,000 clones, about 88% of them present only once. The chain combines TRBV5-1 with TRBJ1-2; D might be TRBD1 (6 bases). The source of this sequence is an adult with an advanced solid tumor such as melanoma, head and neck, liver or kidney cancer. Sample: CD4+ or CD8+ T cells sorted from blood, taken in a trial of the OX40 agonist ivuxolimab. CDR3 residues: CASSFGGASDGYTF. DNA of the CDR3: TGCGCCAGCAGCTTCGGGGGCGCGAGTGATGGCTACACCTTC. Complete variable domain (other parts from reference TRBV5-1 and TRBJ1-2): KAGVTQTPRYLIKTRGQQVTLSCSPISGHRSVSWYQQTPGQGLQFLFEYFSETQRNKGNFPGRFSGRQFSNSRSEMNVSTLELGDSALYLCASSFGGASDGYTFGSGTRLTVV.